The entry below gives a single T cell receptor beta chain sequence along with its context. Sequenced by immunoSEQ multiplex PCR; TCRdb stores in-frame clones only, minus some. The repertoire consists of 150,000 to 200,000 clones, with 82% occurring once and the leading ten covering approximately 8.1%. The record originates from a study of blood T cell repertoires in COVID-19. Germline CDR1 reads GTSNPN; CDR2 reads SVGIG (reference sequence). The CDR3 extends over 14 amino acids. Trimming removed 1 base at V and 10 bases at J, with 19 bases between. The source is a woman aged 55 to 70 with COVID-19, enrolled during active disease. The chain employs TRBV30 and TRBJ1-1, with D possibly matching TRBD1 (6 bases). Specimen: peripheral blood. CDR3 sequence: CAWSGTAQPTIAFF. The CDR3 DNA is TGTGCCTGGAGTGGGACAGCACAACCTACAATAGCTTTCTTT.